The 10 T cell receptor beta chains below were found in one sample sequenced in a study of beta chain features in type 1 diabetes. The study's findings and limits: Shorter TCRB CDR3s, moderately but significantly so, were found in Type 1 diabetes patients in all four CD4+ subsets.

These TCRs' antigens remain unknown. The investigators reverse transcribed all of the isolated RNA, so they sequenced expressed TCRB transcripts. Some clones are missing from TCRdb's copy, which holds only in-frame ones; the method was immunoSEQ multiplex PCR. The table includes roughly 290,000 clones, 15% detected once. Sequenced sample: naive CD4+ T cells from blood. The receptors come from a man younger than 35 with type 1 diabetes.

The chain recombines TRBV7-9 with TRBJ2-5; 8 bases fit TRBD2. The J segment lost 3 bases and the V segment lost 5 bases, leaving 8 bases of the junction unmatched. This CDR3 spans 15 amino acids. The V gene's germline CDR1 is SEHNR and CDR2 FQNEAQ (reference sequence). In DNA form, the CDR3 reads TGTGCCAGCAGCCCAAGACTAGCGCCCAAAGAGACCCAGTACTTC. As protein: CASSPRLAPKETQYF.

In DNA form, the CDR3 reads TGCGCCAGCAGAAAGGGAGCAGGGGCCTCACCAGGGGTGCAGTATTTT. Its translation: CASRKGAGASPGVQYF. The rearrangement joins TRBV4-3 to TRBJ2-3; D is possibly TRBD1 (6 bases). CDR3 length: 16 amino acids. The germline V gene has CDR1 LGHNA and CDR2 YSLEER. V shed 6 bases and J shed 11 bases, with 27 bases lying between them.

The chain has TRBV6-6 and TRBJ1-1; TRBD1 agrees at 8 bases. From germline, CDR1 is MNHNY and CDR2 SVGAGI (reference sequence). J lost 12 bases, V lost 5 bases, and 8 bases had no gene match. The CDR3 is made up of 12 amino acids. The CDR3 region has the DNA TGTGCCAGCAGTAAGGGGGGACAGGAGACTTTCTTT. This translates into CASSKGGQETFF.

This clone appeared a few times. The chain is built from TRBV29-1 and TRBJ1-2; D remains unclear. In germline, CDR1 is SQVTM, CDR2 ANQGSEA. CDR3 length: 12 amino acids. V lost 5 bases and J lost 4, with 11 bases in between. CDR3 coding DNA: TGCAGCGTTTTGAGCGCTGGCTATGGCTACACCTTC. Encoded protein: CSVLSAGYGYTF. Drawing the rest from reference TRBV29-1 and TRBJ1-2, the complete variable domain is SAVISQKPSRDICQRGTSLTIQCQVDSQVTMMFWYRQQPGQSLTLIATANQGSEATYESGFVIDKFPISRPNLTFSTLTVSNMSPEDSSIYLCSVLSAGYGYTFGSGTRLTVV.

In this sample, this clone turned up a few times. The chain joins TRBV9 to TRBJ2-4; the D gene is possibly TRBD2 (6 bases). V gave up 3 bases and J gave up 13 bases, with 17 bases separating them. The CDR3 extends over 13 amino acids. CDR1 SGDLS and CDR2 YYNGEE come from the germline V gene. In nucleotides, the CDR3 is TGTGCCAGCAGCGCGGAGGAGGGGCCGACGCAGTACTTC. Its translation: CASSAEEGPTQYF.

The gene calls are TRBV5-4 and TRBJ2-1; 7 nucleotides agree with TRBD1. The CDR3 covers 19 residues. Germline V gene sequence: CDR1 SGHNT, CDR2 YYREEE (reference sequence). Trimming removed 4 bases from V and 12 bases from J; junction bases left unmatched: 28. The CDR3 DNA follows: TGTGCCAGCAGCCGGCCCCCGACAGGGAAAGGCTCGTCGAGGGGCGGGCAGTTCTTC. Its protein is CASSRPPTGKGSSRGGQFF.

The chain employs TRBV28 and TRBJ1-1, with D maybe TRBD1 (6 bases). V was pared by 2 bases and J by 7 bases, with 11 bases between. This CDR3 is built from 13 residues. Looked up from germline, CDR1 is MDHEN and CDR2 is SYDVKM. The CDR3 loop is CASSLTGTLEAFF. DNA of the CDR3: TGTGCCAGCAGTTTAACCGGGACACTTGAAGCTTTCTTT.

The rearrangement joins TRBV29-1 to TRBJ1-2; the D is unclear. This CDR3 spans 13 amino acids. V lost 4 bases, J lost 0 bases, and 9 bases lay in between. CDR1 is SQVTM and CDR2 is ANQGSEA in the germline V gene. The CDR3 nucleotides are TGCAGCGTTGCGCCAGGCACTAACTATGGCTACACCTTC. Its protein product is CSVAPGTNYGYTF.

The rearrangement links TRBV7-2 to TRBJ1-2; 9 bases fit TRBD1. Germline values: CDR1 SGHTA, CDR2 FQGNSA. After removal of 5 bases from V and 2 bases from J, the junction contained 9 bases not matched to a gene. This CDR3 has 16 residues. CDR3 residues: CASSRYSDRGNYGYTF. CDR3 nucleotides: TGTGCCAGCAGCCGATATTCGGACAGGGGCAACTATGGCTACACCTTC.

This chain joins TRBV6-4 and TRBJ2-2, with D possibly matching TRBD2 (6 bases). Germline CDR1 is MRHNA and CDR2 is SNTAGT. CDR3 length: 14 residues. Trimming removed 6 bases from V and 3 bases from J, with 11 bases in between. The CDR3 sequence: CASREGLYTGELFF. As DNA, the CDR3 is TGTGCCAGCAGGGAGGGACTTTACACCGGGGAGCTGTTTTTT.